This T cell receptor beta chain was retrieved from a study of T cell responses to AZD1222 COVID-19 vaccine. Study results and caveats: The peak T cell response came first, and repertoires were sampled only after it. A reported finding is that nearly half of spike-specific TCRs target unmutated variant regions. Baseline seropositives among AZD1222 recipients totaled only five to seven. The donors showed a predominance of white British ancestry and of females, with possible underestimation of clonal diversity.

Using immunoSEQ multiplex PCR, the repertoire was profiled, and TCRdb retains in-frame clones only, with some absent. The sample lists 140,000 or so clones, around 90% occurring once. About this clone: Its antigen is still unknown.

Germline lookup yields CDR1 MNHEY and CDR2 SMNVEV (reference sequence). Trimming shortened V by 2 bases and J by 3 bases, and 17 bases separated the two germline ends. The length of the CDR3 is 17 residues. Sequenced here: peripheral blood, sampled on day 0 of AZD1222 vaccination. V is TRBV27 and J is TRBJ2-1; D call uncertain. The sequence derives from an adult in good health. The CDR3 spells CASSLGQPIGRYNEQFF. DNA for the CDR3: TGTGCCAGCAGTTTAGGGCAGCCCATTGGGCGCTACAATGAGCAGTTCTTC.